A single sample gave rise to the 32 T cell receptor beta chains below, sequenced in a study of blood T cell repertoires in COVID-19. Assay: immunoSEQ multiplex PCR; the TCRdb copy retains only in-frame clones and omits some. The table has approximately 300,000 clones, roughly 91% seen once. Sequencing input: peripheral blood. These receptors originate from a man aged 50 to 59 with active or convalescent COVID-19.

CDR3 DNA: TGTGCCAGCAGCCCGAAGGGGGGGGCCCTGAACACCGGGGAGCTGTTTTTT. Translation: CASSPKGGALNTGELFF. The gene calls are TRBV7-8 and TRBJ2-2; possibly TRBD2 for D (7 bases). V was cut by 5 bases and J by 1 base, with 17 bases left in between. This CDR3 is 17 amino acids long. The V gene's germline CDR1 is SGHVS and CDR2 FQNEAQ. Combining the CDR3 with reference TRBV7-8 and TRBJ2-2 gives the whole variable domain GAGVSQSPRYKVAKRGQDVALRCDPISGHVSLFWYQQALGQGPEFLTYFQNEAQLDKSGLPSDRFFAERPEGSVSTLKIQRTQQEDSAVYLCASSPKGGALNTGELFFGEGSRLTVL.

This chain links TRBV3-1 (or the pseudogene TRBV3-2) with TRBJ1-1, with unresolved D. The V gene's germline CDR1 is LGHDT and CDR2 YNNKEL (reference sequence). The CDR3 covers 13 residues. Deletions cut 1 base from V and 5 bases from J, with 8 bases between. The CDR3 DNA reads as TGTGCCAGCAGCCAAGTAAGAGGTACTGAAGCTTTCTTT. Protein sequence: CASSQVRGTEAFF.

The chain has TRBV5-1 and TRBJ1-2; a weak D match, TRBD1 (6 bases). The germline CDR1 and CDR2 sequences are SGHRS and YFSETQ. V shed 1 base and J shed 2 bases, with 9 bases lying between them. The CDR3 length is 14 residues. The CDR3 loop reads CASSLNQGNYGYTF. The DNA of the CDR3 is TGCGCCAGCAGCTTGAATCAGGGGAACTATGGCTACACCTTC.

V is TRBV7-2 and J is TRBJ2-7; maybe TRBD2 (7 bases). CDR1 and CDR2 from the germline V gene are SGHTA and FQGNSA. The CDR3 length is 12 residues. Trimming shortened V by 2 bases and J by 11 bases, and 13 bases separated the two germline ends. The DNA of the CDR3 is TGTGCCAGCAGCTTACGGCAGGGGAGGGAGTACTTC. Protein product: CASSLRQGREYF.

This chain links TRBV19 with TRBJ1-1; D call uncertain. This CDR3 has 15 amino acids. Between the trimmed V and J ends, which lost 5 bases and 0 bases, there was a span of 13 bases. Germline V gene data show CDR1 as LNHDA and CDR2 as SQIVND (reference sequence). For the CDR3, the DNA is TGTGCCAGTAGTGCCCCCCTTCGAGTGAACACTGAAGCTTTCTTT. Translated: CASSAPLRVNTEAFF. Combining the CDR3 with reference TRBV19 and TRBJ1-1 gives the whole variable domain DGGITQSPKYLFRKEGQNVTLSCEQNLNHDAMYWYRQDPGQGLRLIYYSQIVNDFQKGDIAEGYSVSREKKESFPLTVTSAQKNPTAFYLCASSAPLRVNTEAFFGQGTRLTVV.

This clone was counted a few times. CDR3 amino acids: CASSLGYSPHGYTF. In nucleotides, the CDR3 is TGTGCCAGCAGCTTGGGATACAGCCCCCATGGCTACACCTTC. This chain uses TRBV5-5 with TRBJ1-2, with D unresolved. The CDR3 has 14 amino acids. CDR1 is SGHKS and CDR2 is YYEKEE in the germline V gene (reference sequence). V was pared by 0 bases and J by 6 bases, with 12 bases between.

This rearrangement joins TRBV19 to TRBJ1-6; weak D call: TRBD1 (5 bases). The CDR3 covers 12 residues. Germline CDR1 and CDR2: LNHDA and SQIVND (reference sequence). Trimming shortened V by 6 bases and J by 7 bases, and 7 bases separated the two germline ends. CDR3 sequence: CASRSGNSPLHF. Written as DNA, the CDR3 is TGTGCCAGTAGGTCAGGGAATTCACCCCTCCACTTT.

The table lists this clone with a count of one. The rearrangement joins TRBV27 to TRBJ2-7; unclear D gene. Deletions cut 4 bases from V and 2 bases from J, with 12 bases between. The CDR3 runs 14 residues. From germline, CDR1 is MNHEY and CDR2 SMNVEV (reference sequence). CDR3 nucleotide sequence: TGTGCCAGCAGTTCCACGGGTGTCCCCTACGAGCAGTACTTC. Its translation is CASSSTGVPYEQYF.

CDR3 nucleotide sequence: TGTGCCAGCAGCCAAGTGATTAGCGGGAGGGCAACAGATACGCAGTATTTT. Protein product: CASSQVISGRATDTQYF. J is TRBJ2-3 and V is TRBV3-1 (or the pseudogene TRBV3-2); 11 nucleotides agree with TRBD2. V shed 1 base and J 3 bases; nucleotides not matched to a gene: 6. The CDR3 totals 17 residues. Germline V gene lookup returns CDR1 LGHDT and CDR2 YNNKEL (reference sequence).

A word on this clone: Other DNA sequences in this specimen translate into the identical CDR3. The V call is TRBV5-1, the J call TRBJ2-1; D not certain. The CDR3 loop spans 14 amino acids. From germline, CDR1 is SGHRS and CDR2 YFSETQ. Trimming removed 0 bases from V and 0 bases from J, with 4 bases in between. This CDR3 reads CASSLGSSYNEQFF. The CDR3 DNA sequence: TGCGCCAGCAGCTTGGGGAGCTCCTACAATGAGCAGTTCTTC.

This chain joins TRBV3-1 (or the pseudogene TRBV3-2) and TRBJ2-1, with 14 bases aligning to TRBD2. Germline CDR1 is LGHDT and CDR2 is YNNKEL (reference sequence). The CDR3 contains 21 residues. V gave up 0 bases and J gave up 2 bases; unmatched junction bases: 12. CDR3 sequence (DNA): TGTGCCAGCAGCCAAGATCTGGGCCGACTAGCGGGGGGGTGGGCCTACAATGAGCAGTTCTTC. The encoded protein is CASSQDLGRLAGGWAYNEQFF.

V is TRBV28 and J is TRBJ1-4, with D perhaps matching TRBD1 (6 bases). CDR1 and CDR2 from the germline V gene are MDHEN and SYDVKM. Between the trimmed V and J ends, which lost 6 bases and 5 bases, there was a span of 13 bases. The CDR3 extends over 14 amino acids. CDR3 coding DNA: TGTGCCAGCAGGATAGGACAGTCGAATGAAAAACTGTTTTTT. As protein: CASRIGQSNEKLFF. The complete variable domain, with remaining parts taken from reference TRBV28 and TRBJ1-4, reads DVKVTQSSRYLVKRTGEKVFLECVQDMDHENMFWYRQDPGLGLRLIYFSYDVKMKEKGDIPEGYSVSREKKERFSLILESASTNQTSMYLCASRIGQSNEKLFFGSGTQLSVL.

V usage is TRBV6-6 and J usage is TRBJ2-7; weak D call: TRBD2 (6 bases). V was shortened by 4 bases and J by 5 bases, with 15 bases between the two germline ends. The CDR3 extends over 14 amino acids. Germline CDR1 reads MNHNY; CDR2 reads SVGAGI (reference sequence). As DNA, the CDR3 is TGTGCCAGCAGTTTCTTTTTGGGGGGTAACGAGCAGTACTTC. Translating gives CASSFFLGGNEQYF.

The chain employs TRBV2 and TRBJ1-2; 9 positions match TRBD1. The CDR3 spans 13 residues. Trimming took 7 bases from V and 8 from J; bases not matched to a gene: 8. In germline, CDR1 is SNHLY, CDR2 FYNNEI. DNA of the CDR3: TGTGCCAGCATACCGGGACAGGGCTCCGGCTACACCTTC. Its protein product is CASIPGQGSGYTF.

This chain connects TRBV18 to TRBJ2-5; no clear D. Trimming cost V 3 bases and J 5 bases, with 10 bases left between them. Per germline, CDR1 KGHSH and CDR2 LQKENI. The CDR3 runs to 13 residues. The CDR3 sequence is CASSPSLLETQYF. Written as DNA, the CDR3 is TGTGCCAGCTCACCTTCACTCCTTGAGACCCAGTACTTC.

This chain connects TRBV29-1 to TRBJ1-4, with unresolved D. This CDR3 is built from 13 residues. The V and J ends lost 4 bases and 8 bases respectively, with 14 bases between them. CDR1 and CDR2 from the germline V gene are SQVTM and ANQGSEA. This chain's CDR3 is CSVGVGSREKLFF. The CDR3, as DNA: TGCAGCGTTGGGGTAGGGAGCCGGGAAAAACTGTTTTTT. Full variable domain (missing parts from reference TRBV29-1 and TRBJ1-4): SAVISQKPSRDICQRGTSLTIQCQVDSQVTMMFWYRQQPGQSLTLIATANQGSEATYESGFVIDKFPISRPNLTFSTLTVSNMSPEDSSIYLCSVGVGSREKLFFGSGTQLSVL.

The chain has TRBV5-1 and TRBJ2-2; D is undetermined. Trimming took off 4 bases at V and 6 bases at J, with 16 bases between the two ends. Per germline, CDR1 SGHRS and CDR2 YFSETQ. The CDR3 length is 15 residues. The chain's CDR3 is CASSPFSPGPGELFF. For the CDR3, the DNA is TGCGCCAGCAGCCCTTTTAGCCCTGGTCCCGGGGAGCTGTTTTTT.

The chain recombines TRBV6-2 or TRBV6-3 with TRBJ2-5, with D hard to call. Germline V lookup: CDR1 MNHEY, CDR2 SVGEGT. The CDR3 totals 12 residues. Trimming cost V 5 bases and J 0 bases, with 4 bases left between them. In DNA form, the CDR3 reads TGTGCCAGCAGTCTACACCAAGAGACCCAGTACTTC. It codes for CASSLHQETQYF.

The chain is built from TRBV5-1 and TRBJ2-5; tentatively, D is TRBD1 (6 bases). From germline, CDR1 is SGHRS and CDR2 YFSETQ. With 4 bases removed from V and 2 bases from J, the gap between germline ends came to 15 bases. The length of the CDR3 is 15 residues. CDR3 protein: CASSPGTIGQETQYF. The CDR3 nucleotides read TGCGCCAGCAGCCCCGGGACAATCGGTCAAGAGACCCAGTACTTC.

The rearrangement links TRBV7-9 to TRBJ2-1, with a possible D match to TRBD2 (6 bases). V was cut by 5 bases and J by 4 bases, with 9 bases left in between. The CDR3 length is 13 residues. CDR1 is SEHNR and CDR2 is FQNEAQ in the germline V gene (reference sequence). The CDR3, as DNA: TGTGCCAGCAGCCAAGGGACTTACAATGAGCAGTTCTTC. Residues: CASSQGTYNEQFF.

The V gene is TRBV19, the J gene TRBJ2-3, with TRBD2 matching over 8 bases. V lost 4 bases and J lost 5; bases outside the gene matches: 8. This CDR3 is built from 15 residues. Germline V gene lookup returns CDR1 LNHDA and CDR2 SQIVND (reference sequence). As DNA, the CDR3 is TGTGCCAGTAGTAACAGCGGGGGAAGGGGAGATACGCAGTATTTT. Its translation: CASSNSGGRGDTQYF.

A word on this clone: Other DNA sequences in this sample translate to the same CDR3. The chain uses TRBV7-9 and TRBJ1-6; D gene ambiguous. V was cut by 0 bases and J by 10 bases, with 7 bases left in between. This CDR3 has 13 amino acids. The V gene's germline CDR1 is SEHNR and CDR2 FQNEAQ (reference sequence). CDR3 bases: TGTGCCAGCAGCTTAGCCGGCGGGTCACCCCTCCACTTT. Translation gives CASSLAGGSPLHF.

The CDR3 DNA follows: TGTGCCAGCAGACGAGACACCGGGGAGCTGTTTTTT. Its translation: CASRRDTGELFF. The chain employs TRBV2 and TRBJ2-2, with D unresolved. The CDR3 has 12 residues. CDR1 SNHLY and CDR2 FYNNEI come from the germline V gene. The ends were cut back, 6 bases at V and 3 bases at J, with 5 bases in the middle.

The gene calls are TRBV10-3 and TRBJ2-7; 11 bases agree with TRBD2. The V gene's germline CDR1 is ENHRY and CDR2 SYGVKD. The V gene end was trimmed by 5 bases and the J gene end by 5 bases; junction bases not matched to a gene: 5. There are 14 residues in the CDR3. CDR3 sequence reads: CAISSSGRNDEQYF. For the CDR3, the DNA is TGTGCCATCAGTTCTAGCGGGAGGAACGACGAGCAGTACTTC.

The chain is built from TRBV11-2 and TRBJ1-1; TRBD1 agrees at 7 bases. Germline V gives CDR1 SGHAT, CDR2 FQNNGV. This CDR3 has 14 residues. Trimming cost V 5 bases and J 1 base; bases outside gene matches: 4. Here the CDR3 DNA reads TGTGCCAGCAGCCCTGACAGGGAGAACACTGAAGCTTTCTTT. Protein sequence: CASSPDRENTEAFF.

This chain joins TRBV4-1 and TRBJ1-5; 8 bases agree with TRBD1. The V and J ends lost 0 bases and 3 bases, in that order; junction bases with no gene match: 7. CDR1 MGHRA and CDR2 YSYEKL come from the germline V gene. The CDR3 loop spans 17 amino acids. The CDR3 loop is CASSQDTGGWDNQPQHF. The CDR3 nucleotides read TGCGCCAGCAGCCAAGATACAGGGGGATGGGACAATCAGCCCCAGCATTTT.

The genes are TRBV18 and TRBJ1-2; D not certain. In germline, CDR1 is KGHSH, CDR2 LQKENI. Trimming took 5 bases from V and 8 from J, leaving 15 bases between them. This CDR3 has 13 amino acids. The CDR3, as DNA: TGTGCCAGCTCAACCAGGCAGGAAGACGGCTACACCTTC. It yields the protein CASSTRQEDGYTF.

This clone has just one count. The CDR3 DNA is TGCAGCTCGACAGGGACTTACACTGAAGCTTTCTTT. It is translated as CSSTGTYTEAFF. V is TRBV29-1 and J is TRBJ1-1, with 7 bases lining up with TRBD1. This CDR3 is 12 amino acids long. The V segment lost 8 bases and the J segment 3 bases; nucleotides outside the gene matches: 6. Germline assignment: CDR1 SQVTM and CDR2 ANQGSEA.

The chain has TRBV7-3 and TRBJ2-2; no clear D. Germline V gives CDR1 SGHTA, CDR2 FQGTGA. V was cut by 5 bases and J by 7 bases, with 8 bases left in between. This CDR3 has 12 residues. Here the CDR3 reads CASSPSIGELFF. CDR3 coding DNA: TGTGCCAGCAGCCCCAGTATCGGGGAGCTGTTTTTT.

The CDR3 loop reads CASSLTGQGIYGYTF. CDR3 DNA: TGTGCCAGCAGCCTCACCGGACAGGGGATTTATGGCTACACCTTC. V and J are TRBV28 and TRBJ1-2, with 9 nucleotides matching TRBD1. The CDR3 spans 15 residues. The V and J ends lost 6 bases and 5 bases, in that order; junction bases with no gene match: 10. The germline V gene encodes CDR1 MDHEN and CDR2 SYDVKM.

This clone was seen a single time. V is TRBV4-2 and J is TRBJ1-1, with a tentative D call TRBD1 (6 bases). V lost 3 bases to trimming and J lost 0 bases, with 11 bases between them. Per germline, CDR1 LGHNA and CDR2 YNFKEQ. This CDR3 region has 15 residues. CDR3 bases: TGTGCCAGCAGCCAGGACAGCACCCTGAACACTGAAGCTTTCTTT. It specifies CASSQDSTLNTEAFF.

V and J are TRBV9 and TRBJ1-5, with D unresolved. This CDR3 region has 15 residues. V lost 2 bases and J 3 bases, leaving 12 bases between the germline ends. Germline V CDR1 and CDR2: SGDLS, YYNGEE. The CDR3 is CASSVRPEVNQPQHF. Here the CDR3 DNA reads TGTGCCAGCAGCGTGCGACCAGAGGTCAATCAGCCCCAGCATTTT.